This T cell receptor beta chain originates from a study of blood T cell repertoires in COVID-19. Study-level information: PBMCs, B-cell-depleted T cells, or T cells were the source of the cDNA or gDNA that made up the material.

The CDR3 has 13 amino acids. CDR1 and CDR2 (germline): MNHEY, SMNVEV (reference sequence). The ends lost 7 bases at V and 8 bases at J; junction bases unmatched: 6. Measured with immunoSEQ multiplex PCR; TCRdb has only the in-frame clones, and not every one. The sample consists of approximately 210,000 clones, around 83% of them appearing once. Sequencing was carried out using peripheral blood. This receptor was taken from a man aged 50 or older with active or convalescent COVID-19. The genes are TRBV27 and TRBJ1-5, with 9 bases matching TRBD1. This CDR3 is CASTTGGREPQHF. CDR3 sequence (DNA): TGTGCCAGCACAACAGGGGGCAGAGAGCCCCAGCATTTT.